There are many counts of the clone carrying this TCR beta chain. What it binds is not known. This sample is drawn from a study of beta chain features in type 1 diabetes. Isolated RNA was reverse transcribed in full, so expressed TCRB transcripts were sequenced. The data were produced by immunoSEQ multiplex PCR, yet TCRdb's version contains in-frame clones alone and is incomplete. The data show some 120,000 clones, roughly 17% seen once. Notes on the study in general: Moderate yet significant TCRB CDR3 shortening was seen in Type 1 diabetes patients in all four CD4+ subsets.

Per the germline V gene, CDR1 is MNHEY and CDR2 is SMNVEV (reference sequence). V lost 5 bases and J lost 1; bases outside the gene matches: 4. The CDR3 covers 15 residues. This receptor was identified in a man younger than 35 with type 1 diabetes. Sample: central memory CD4+ T cells from blood. The chain employs TRBV27 and TRBJ1-1, with 10 bases aligning to TRBD1. In DNA, the CDR3 is TGTGCCAGCAGTCCTAGGACAGGGGGGAACACTGAAGCTTTCTTT. Translation gives CASSPRTGGNTEAFF.